Below are 17 T cell receptor beta chains sequenced from a single sample in a study of blood T cell repertoires in COVID-19. Some clones are missing from TCRdb's copy, which holds only in-frame ones; the method was immunoSEQ multiplex PCR. The sample shows some 80,000 clones, just under 85% of them seen only once. Material: peripheral blood. These receptors were collected from a man at least 80 years old with active or convalescent COVID-19.

This CDR3 is CASSWFQVRNTEAFF. The CDR3 DNA reads as TGTGCCAGCTCCTGGTTTCAGGTTAGGAACACTGAAGCTTTCTTT. This chain links TRBV18 with TRBJ1-1, with D unresolved. The CDR3 totals 15 residues. The V gene lost 6 bases and the J gene lost 1 base, with 15 bases spanning the gap. Germline-derived CDR1 and CDR2 are KGHSH and LQKENI.

The V gene is TRBV3-1 (or the pseudogene TRBV3-2), the J gene TRBJ2-6; no definite D call. The V gene lost 2 bases and the J gene lost 4 bases, with 9 bases spanning the gap. The CDR3 is 15 amino acids. Germline CDR1 reads LGHDT; CDR2 reads YNNKEL (reference sequence). Here the CDR3 reads CASSQTAGGANVLTF. The CDR3 DNA reads TGTGCCAGCAGCCAAACAGCCGGAGGGGCCAACGTCCTGACTTTC.

This clone has a handful of counts. The CDR3, as DNA: TGTGCCAGCAGCTTGGACCAGGGTGCAGATACGCAGTATTTT. This encodes CASSLDQGADTQYF. The chain has TRBV5-4 and TRBJ2-3; maybe TRBD1 (5 bases). The CDR3 spans 14 residues. CDR1 is SGHNT and CDR2 is YYREEE in the germline V gene (reference sequence). V lost 0 bases and J lost 4, with 9 bases in between.

V and J are TRBV5-1 and TRBJ1-2; TRBD1 is a possible D gene (5 bases). Germline CDR1 and CDR2: SGHRS and YFSETQ. The CDR3 runs 16 residues. The V end lost 0 bases, the J end lost 1 base, and 13 bases lay between the germline ends. CDR3 coding DNA: TGCGCCAGCAGCTTGGGACAGATGAGGCTTAACTATGGCTACACCTTC. Its translation is CASSLGQMRLNYGYTF.

This chain uses TRBV7-9 with TRBJ2-7; D may be TRBD1 (6 bases). This CDR3 is 14 amino acids long. Germline lookup yields CDR1 SEHNR and CDR2 FQNEAQ (reference sequence). The V and J ends lost 3 bases and 5 bases respectively, with 14 bases between them. The CDR3 loop reads CASSFRQDVDEQYV. CDR3 DNA: TGTGCCAGCAGCTTCCGACAGGATGTAGACGAGCAGTACGTC.

The J gene is TRBJ2-3, the V gene TRBV3-1 (or the pseudogene TRBV3-2); D unresolved. Deletions cut 1 base from V and 0 bases from J, with 11 bases between. This CDR3 spans 16 amino acids. Per germline, CDR1 LGHDT and CDR2 YNNKEL (reference sequence). For the CDR3, the DNA is TGTGCCAGCAGCCAAGCGACGGGTACTAGCACAGATACGCAGTATTTT. Translated: CASSQATGTSTDTQYF.

The chain employs TRBV7-2 and TRBJ1-2; D is unclear. The CDR3 is made up of 13 amino acids. CDR1 and CDR2 (germline): SGHTA, FQGNSA. The germline V and J ends were trimmed by 1 base and 2 bases, with 5 bases remaining between them. This chain's CDR3 is CASSLGRNYGYTF. Here the CDR3 DNA reads TGTGCCAGCAGCTTAGGCAGGAACTATGGCTACACCTTC.

The CDR3 loop is CASSLSTGDTFNEKLFF. CDR3 DNA: TGTGCCAGCAGCTTAAGTACTGGGGACACCTTTAATGAAAAACTGTTTTTT. The genes are TRBV7-9 and TRBJ1-4; perhaps TRBD1 as D (6 bases). V dropped 2 bases and J dropped 4 bases, with 17 bases sitting between them. The germline V gene has CDR1 SEHNR and CDR2 FQNEAQ (reference sequence). There are 17 residues in the CDR3.

The CDR3 protein is CSVEDPGIYGYTF. DNA of the CDR3: TGCAGCGTTGAAGATCCAGGGATCTATGGCTACACCTTC. The chain links TRBV29-1 to TRBJ1-2, with D perhaps matching TRBD1 (5 bases). The CDR3 is 13 amino acids. Germline lookup yields CDR1 SQVTM and CDR2 ANQGSEA. Trimming removed 0 bases at V and 4 bases at J, with 9 bases between.

This clone was found once. The chain combines TRBV7-2 with TRBJ2-2; D is possibly TRBD1 (6 bases). The V gene lost 5 bases and the J gene lost 1 base, with 17 bases spanning the gap. The CDR3 runs to 17 residues. Germline V gives CDR1 SGHTA, CDR2 FQGNSA. CDR3 amino acids: CASSPGPGQLNTGELFF. The DNA for the CDR3 is TGTGCCAGCAGCCCGGGTCCGGGACAACTGAACACCGGGGAGCTGTTTTTT. Complete variable domain (other parts from reference TRBV7-2 and TRBJ2-2): GAGVSQSPSNKVTEKGKDVELRCDPISGHTALYWYRQSLGQGLEFLIYFQGNSAPDKSGLPSDRFSAERTGGSVSTLTIQRTQQEDSAVYLCASSPGPGQLNTGELFFGEGSRLTVL.

About this clone: One end of the junction does not line up with germline, which may come from a read error. The chain has TRBV2 and TRBJ1-5, with D uncertain. Germline lookup yields CDR1 SNHLY and CDR2 FYNNEI. The CDR3 covers 12 residues. The CDR3 DNA follows: TGTGCCAGCCATGGGAGCAGTCAGCCCCAGCATTTT. Protein: CASHGSSQPQHF.

The chain employs TRBV2 and TRBJ1-2; the D gene is possibly TRBD1 (5 bases). The CDR3 has 15 amino acids. Germline loops: CDR1 SNHLY, CDR2 FYNNEI. V shed 6 bases and J shed 4 bases, with 18 bases lying between them. The CDR3 DNA follows: TGTGCCAGCAGGCCTAGAGTGGGGCCGATCTATGGCTACACCTTC. It is translated as CASRPRVGPIYGYTF.

As regards this clone: At one end, the junction sequence differs from germline, possibly due to a read error. The chain joins TRBV18 to TRBJ1-1; 7 bases are shared with TRBD1. Germline CDR1 reads KGHSH; CDR2 reads LQKENI. The length of the CDR3 is 14 residues. This chain's CDR3 is CASSAPGQRYEAFF. The CDR3 DNA reads as TGTGCCAGCTCAGCACCGGGACAGCGATATGAAGCTTTCTTT.

This chain uses TRBV19 with TRBJ2-3; D unclear. Germline V CDR1 and CDR2: LNHDA, SQIVND (reference sequence). The CDR3 loop spans 14 amino acids. Trimming took off 5 bases at V and 1 base at J, with 10 bases between the two ends. The CDR3 sequence: CASSPLGGTDTQYF. The CDR3 region has the DNA TGTGCCAGTAGTCCCCTAGGAGGCACAGATACGCAGTATTTT.

This chain links TRBV9 with TRBJ1-2; D gene unclear. The ends were cut back, 3 bases at V and 7 bases at J, with 10 bases in the middle. This CDR3 has 12 residues. CDR1 SGDLS and CDR2 YYNGEE come from the germline V gene. DNA of the CDR3: TGTGCCAGCAGCGCCCCAAGGAGTGGCTACACCTTC. It encodes CASSAPRSGYTF. The full variable domain, its missing parts supplied by reference TRBV9 and TRBJ1-2, is DSGVTQTPKHLITATGQRVTLRCSPRSGDLSVYWYQQSLDQGLQFLIQYYNGEERAKGNILERFSAQQFPDLHSELNLSSLELGDSALYFCASSAPRSGYTFGSGTRLTVV.

The chain joins TRBV24-1 to TRBJ2-1; TRBD2 might be the D (6 bases). The CDR3 consists of 13 residues. Trimming removed 8 bases from V and 8 bases from J, with 15 bases in between. Germline CDR1 reads KGHDR; CDR2 reads SFDVKD. The CDR3 spells CATTGPPGDEQFF. The CDR3 DNA reads as TGTGCCACCACAGGGCCCCCGGGGGATGAGCAGTTCTTC.

The genes are TRBV7-2 and TRBJ2-5; 11 nucleotides agree with TRBD1. With 1 base clipped from V and 5 bases from J, the junction kept 6 bases outside the gene matches. The CDR3 consists of 16 residues. The germline CDR1 and CDR2 sequences are SGHTA and FQGNSA. CDR3 coding DNA: TGTGCCAGCAGCTTAGTGGACAGGGGGCGCGGGGAGACCCAGTACTTC. Protein: CASSLVDRGRGETQYF.